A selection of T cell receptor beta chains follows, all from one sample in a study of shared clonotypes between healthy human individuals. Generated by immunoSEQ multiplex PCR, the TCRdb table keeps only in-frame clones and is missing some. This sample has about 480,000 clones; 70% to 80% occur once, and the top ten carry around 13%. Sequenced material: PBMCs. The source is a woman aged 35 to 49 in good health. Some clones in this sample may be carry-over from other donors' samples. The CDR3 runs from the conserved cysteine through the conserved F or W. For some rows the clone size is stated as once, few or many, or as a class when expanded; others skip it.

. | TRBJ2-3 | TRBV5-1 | CASRRGQLLNTDTQYF
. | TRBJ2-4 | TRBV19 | CASSLGTGKWLAKNIQYF
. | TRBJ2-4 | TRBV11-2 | CASSPDRAKNIQYF
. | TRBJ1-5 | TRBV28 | CASEGGVGQPQHF
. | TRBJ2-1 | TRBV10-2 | CASHSPLETQRDNEQFF
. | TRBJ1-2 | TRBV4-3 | CASSRTVGRLGGYTF
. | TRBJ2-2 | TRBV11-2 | CASSLMGLHTGELFF
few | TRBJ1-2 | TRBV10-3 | CASRDGDYGYTF
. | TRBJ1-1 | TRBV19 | CASSISGGAEAFF
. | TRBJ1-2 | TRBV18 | CASSPGGVDGYTF
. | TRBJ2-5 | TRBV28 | CASSLRGGKETQYF
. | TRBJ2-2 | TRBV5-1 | CASREASDTGELFF
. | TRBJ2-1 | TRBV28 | CASSLAGGIYNEQFF
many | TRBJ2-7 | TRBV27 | CASSWTSGSGYEQYF
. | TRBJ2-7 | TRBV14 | CASSPRGQVSYEQYF
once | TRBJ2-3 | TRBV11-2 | CASSSLVSILDTQYF
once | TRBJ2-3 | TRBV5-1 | CASRPLADLTDTQYF
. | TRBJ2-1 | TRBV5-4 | CASRQDRGHNEQFF
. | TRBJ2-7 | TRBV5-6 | CASSLWTGGNPGWVYEQYF
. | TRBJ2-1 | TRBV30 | CAWREAGGDYNEQFF
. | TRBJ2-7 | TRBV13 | CASSVRTAYEQYF
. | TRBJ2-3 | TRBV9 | CASSVQGTSGRYTQYF
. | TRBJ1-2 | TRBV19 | CASSANRANYGYTF
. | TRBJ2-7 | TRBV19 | CASSSTGSYEQYF
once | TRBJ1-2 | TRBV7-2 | CASSFSPGAYGYTF
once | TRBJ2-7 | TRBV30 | CAWQTLGREGLLEQYF
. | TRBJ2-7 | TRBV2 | CASSESRTGVGGYF
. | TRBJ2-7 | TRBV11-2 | CASSGTSGRPPLEQYF
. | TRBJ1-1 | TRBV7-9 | CASSLDDRARTEAFF
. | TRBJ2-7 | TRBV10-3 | CAISVVPDSSYEQYF
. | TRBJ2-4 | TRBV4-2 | CASSQERVGNIQYF
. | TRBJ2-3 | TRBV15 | CATRLLSTDTQYF
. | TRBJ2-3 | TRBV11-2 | CASSLGSFGYADTQYF
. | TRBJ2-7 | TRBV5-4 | CASSLGTALGEQYF
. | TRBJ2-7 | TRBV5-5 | CASSLGTGRISYF
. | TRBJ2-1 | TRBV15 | CATSNPPPGYNEQFF
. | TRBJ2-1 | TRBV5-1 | CASELDTHNEQFF
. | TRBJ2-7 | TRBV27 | CASSPTPPGQYF
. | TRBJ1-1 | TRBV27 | CASRYRGRTTEAFF
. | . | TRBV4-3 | CASSQARTSGSYEQYF
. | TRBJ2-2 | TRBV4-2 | CASQEQSTGELFF
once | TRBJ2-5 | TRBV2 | CASSPRQGAGETQYF
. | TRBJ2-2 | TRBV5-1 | CASSLIDQDTGELFF
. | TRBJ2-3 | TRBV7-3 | CASSFLGGTDTQYF
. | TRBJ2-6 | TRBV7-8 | CASSLGDAVLTF
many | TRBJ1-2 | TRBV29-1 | CSVEDYSRGLGYTF
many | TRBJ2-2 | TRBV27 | CASRSWERAGELFF
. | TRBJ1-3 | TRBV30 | CAWGASREGGNTIYF
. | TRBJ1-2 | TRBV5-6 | CASSLAGGVEYGYTF
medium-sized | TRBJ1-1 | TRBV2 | CASSSGGRMTEAFF
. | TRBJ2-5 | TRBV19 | CASSRGEGGLTQYF
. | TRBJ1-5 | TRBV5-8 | CASSFQGASNQPQHF
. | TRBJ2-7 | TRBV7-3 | CASSHQPTKGAPSYEQYF